The clone carrying this TCR beta chain appeared many times. Its antigen is unidentified. V lost 0 bases to trimming and J lost 2 bases, with 12 bases between them. Germline V lookup: CDR1 SNHLY, CDR2 FYNNEI. CDR3 length: 16 residues. The data stem from a study of spatial heterogeneity in lung cancer. The time point: sample taken at primary tumor resection. Study outcomes and limitations: Intratumoral expanded alpha and beta TCR counts were found to track tumor mutation counts.

TCRdb re-derived calls from the 5' RACE reads in MiXCR, one entry per CDR3 protein. The sample has about 100,000 distinct CDR3 sequences, 4.4% seen once. Here the sequenced sample was lung tumor tissue, taken at surgery. This sequence joins TRBV2 and TRBJ2-3; tentatively, D is TRBD2 (6 bases). This sequence was found in a male donor with early-stage non-small cell lung cancer. CDR3 bases: TGTGCCAGCAGTGAAGCTATAGCGGCGTACACAGATACGCAGTATTTT. This encodes CASSEAIAAYTDTQYF.